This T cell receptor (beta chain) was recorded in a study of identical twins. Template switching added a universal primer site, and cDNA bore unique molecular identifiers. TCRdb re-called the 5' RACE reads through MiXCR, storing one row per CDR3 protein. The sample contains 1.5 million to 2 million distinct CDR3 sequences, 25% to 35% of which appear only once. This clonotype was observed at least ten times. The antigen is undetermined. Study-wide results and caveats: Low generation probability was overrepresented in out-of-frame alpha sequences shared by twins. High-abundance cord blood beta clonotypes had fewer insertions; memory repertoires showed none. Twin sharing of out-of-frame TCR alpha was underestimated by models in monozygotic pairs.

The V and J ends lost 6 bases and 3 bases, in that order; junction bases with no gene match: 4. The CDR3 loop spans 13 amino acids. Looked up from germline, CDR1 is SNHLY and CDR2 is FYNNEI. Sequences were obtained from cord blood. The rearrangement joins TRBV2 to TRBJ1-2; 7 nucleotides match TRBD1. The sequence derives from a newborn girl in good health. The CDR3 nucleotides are TGTGCCAGCAGGGTTACAGGGGACTATGGCTACACCTTC. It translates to CASRVTGDYGYTF. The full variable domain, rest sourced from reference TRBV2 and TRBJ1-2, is EPEVTQTPSHQVTQMGQEVILRCVPISNHLYFYWYRQILGQKVEFLVSFYNNEISEKSEIFDDQFSVERPDGSNFTLKIRSTKLEDSAMYFCASRVTGDYGYTFGSGTRLTVV.